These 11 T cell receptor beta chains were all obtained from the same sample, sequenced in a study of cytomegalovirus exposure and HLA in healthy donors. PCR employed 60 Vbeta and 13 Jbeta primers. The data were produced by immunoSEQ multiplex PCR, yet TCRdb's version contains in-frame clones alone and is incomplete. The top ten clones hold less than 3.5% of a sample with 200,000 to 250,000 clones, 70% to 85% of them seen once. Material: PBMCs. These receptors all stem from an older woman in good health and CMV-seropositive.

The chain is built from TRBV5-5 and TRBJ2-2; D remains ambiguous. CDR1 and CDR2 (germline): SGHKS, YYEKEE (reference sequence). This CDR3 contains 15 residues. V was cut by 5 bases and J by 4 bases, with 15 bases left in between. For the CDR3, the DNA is TGTGCCAGCAGGCTCGGGTATCAAGGCACCGGGGAGCTGTTTTTT. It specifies CASRLGYQGTGELFF.

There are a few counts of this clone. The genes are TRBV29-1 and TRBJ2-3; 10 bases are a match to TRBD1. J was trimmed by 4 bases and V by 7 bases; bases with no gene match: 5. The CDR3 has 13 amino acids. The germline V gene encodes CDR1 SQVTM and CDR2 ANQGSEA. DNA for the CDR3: TGCAGCGCTGGGGGACAGGGGCCAGATACGCAGTATTTT. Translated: CSAGGQGPDTQYF.

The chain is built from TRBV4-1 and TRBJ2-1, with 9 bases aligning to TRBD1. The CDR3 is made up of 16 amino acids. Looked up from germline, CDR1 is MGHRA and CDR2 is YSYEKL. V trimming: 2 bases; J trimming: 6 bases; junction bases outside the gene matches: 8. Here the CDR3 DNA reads TGCGCCAGCAGCCAACCGGGACAGGGTGTGATCAATGAGCAGTTCTTC. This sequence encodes CASSQPGQGVINEQFF.

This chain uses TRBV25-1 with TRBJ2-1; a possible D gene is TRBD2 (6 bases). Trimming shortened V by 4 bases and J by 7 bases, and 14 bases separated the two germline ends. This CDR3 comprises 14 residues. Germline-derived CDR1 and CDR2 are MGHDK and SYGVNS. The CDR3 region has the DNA TGTGCCAGCAGTGCCGTGGAGGGATGGAATGAGCAGTTCTTC. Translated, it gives CASSAVEGWNEQFF.

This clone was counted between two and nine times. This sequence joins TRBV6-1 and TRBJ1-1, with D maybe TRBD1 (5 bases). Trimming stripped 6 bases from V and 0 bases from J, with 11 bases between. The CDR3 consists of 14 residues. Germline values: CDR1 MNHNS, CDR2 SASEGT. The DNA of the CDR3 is TGTGCCAGCAGCACACAGGAGCTGAACACTGAAGCTTTCTTT. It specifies CASSTQELNTEAFF.

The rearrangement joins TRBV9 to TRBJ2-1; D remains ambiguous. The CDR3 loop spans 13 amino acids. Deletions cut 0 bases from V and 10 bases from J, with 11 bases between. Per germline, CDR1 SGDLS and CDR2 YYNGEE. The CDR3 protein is CASSVAPGGEQFF. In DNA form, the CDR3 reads TGTGCCAGCAGCGTAGCTCCCGGCGGCGAGCAGTTCTTC. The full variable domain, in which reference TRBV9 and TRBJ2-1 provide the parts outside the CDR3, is DSGVTQTPKHLITATGQRVTLRCSPRSGDLSVYWYQQSLDQGLQFLIQYYNGEERAKGNILERFSAQQFPDLHSELNLSSLELGDSALYFCASSVAPGGEQFFGPGTRLTVL.

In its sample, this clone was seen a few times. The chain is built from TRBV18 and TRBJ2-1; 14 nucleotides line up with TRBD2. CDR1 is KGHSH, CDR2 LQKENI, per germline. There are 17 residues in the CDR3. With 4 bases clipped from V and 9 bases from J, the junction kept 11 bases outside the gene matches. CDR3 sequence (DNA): TGTGCCAGCTCACAGCCTCCGACTAGCGGGGGGGCCACTGAGCAGTTCTTC. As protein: CASSQPPTSGGATEQFF.

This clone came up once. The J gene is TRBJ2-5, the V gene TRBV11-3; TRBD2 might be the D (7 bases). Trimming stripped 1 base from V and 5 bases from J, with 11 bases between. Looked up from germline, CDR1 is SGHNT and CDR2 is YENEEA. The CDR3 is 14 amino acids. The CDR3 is CASSLGGGAETQYF. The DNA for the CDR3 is TGTGCCAGCAGCTTAGGAGGGGGGGCCGAGACCCAGTACTTC.

CDR3 sequence reads: CASSSSGQGQKSGYTF. The CDR3 DNA sequence: TGTGCCAGCAGCTCCAGCGGACAGGGCCAGAAGTCTGGCTACACCTTC. V usage is TRBV5-4 and J usage is TRBJ1-2, with 8 positions matching TRBD1. With 3 bases clipped from V and 7 bases from J, the junction kept 14 bases outside the gene matches. The CDR3 covers 16 residues. CDR1 is SGHNT and CDR2 is YYREEE in the germline V gene (reference sequence).

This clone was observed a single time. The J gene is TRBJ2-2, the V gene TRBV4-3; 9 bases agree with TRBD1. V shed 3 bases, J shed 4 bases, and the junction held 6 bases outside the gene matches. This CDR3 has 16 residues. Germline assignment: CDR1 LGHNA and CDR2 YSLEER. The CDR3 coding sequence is TGCGCCAGCAGCCAGTTGGGGACAGGGCGCACCGGGGAGCTGTTTTTT. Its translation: CASSQLGTGRTGELFF.

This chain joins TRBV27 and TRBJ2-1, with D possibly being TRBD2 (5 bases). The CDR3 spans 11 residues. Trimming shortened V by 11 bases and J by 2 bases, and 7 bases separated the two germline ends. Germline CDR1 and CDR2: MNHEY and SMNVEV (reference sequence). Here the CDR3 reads CAAGTYNEQFF. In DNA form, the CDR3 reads TGTGCCGCCGGGACCTACAATGAGCAGTTCTTC.